The sequence of this TCR beta chain was determined in a study of T cell repertoires in cytomegalovirus infection. The wider study: CMV epitopes that were recently identified and HLA-C-restricted were used alongside well-studied HLA-B-restricted ones. Indications of both CMV infection and matching HLA type were provided by public TCR beta signatures. General study points: CMV carriers having the relevant HLA were flagged by cumulative public TCR beta family frequency. Dominant in the ex vivo response were TCR beta clonotypes restricted by HLA-C and specific for CMV.

In the case of this clonotype: Its antigen remains unidentified.

TCRdb re-derived calls from the reads in MiXCR, one entry per CDR3 protein. The table lists about 830,000 distinct CDR3 sequences, approximately 29% of them singletons. V dropped 0 bases and J dropped 3 bases, with 7 bases sitting between them. This CDR3 has 15 residues. CDR1 is KGHDR and CDR2 is SFDVKD in the germline V gene. The sequenced sample was cultured CD8+ T cells from PBMCs, obtained from culture after CMV antigen stimulation. The sequence came from a human donor in good health (CMV status not recorded). Some clones in this sample may be carry-over from other donors' samples. The V call is TRBV24-1, the J call TRBJ2-2; D not resolved. The CDR3 nucleotides are TGTGCCACCAGTGATTTGCAAGTGGACACCGGGGAGCTGTTTTTT. Amino acids: CATSDLQVDTGELFF.